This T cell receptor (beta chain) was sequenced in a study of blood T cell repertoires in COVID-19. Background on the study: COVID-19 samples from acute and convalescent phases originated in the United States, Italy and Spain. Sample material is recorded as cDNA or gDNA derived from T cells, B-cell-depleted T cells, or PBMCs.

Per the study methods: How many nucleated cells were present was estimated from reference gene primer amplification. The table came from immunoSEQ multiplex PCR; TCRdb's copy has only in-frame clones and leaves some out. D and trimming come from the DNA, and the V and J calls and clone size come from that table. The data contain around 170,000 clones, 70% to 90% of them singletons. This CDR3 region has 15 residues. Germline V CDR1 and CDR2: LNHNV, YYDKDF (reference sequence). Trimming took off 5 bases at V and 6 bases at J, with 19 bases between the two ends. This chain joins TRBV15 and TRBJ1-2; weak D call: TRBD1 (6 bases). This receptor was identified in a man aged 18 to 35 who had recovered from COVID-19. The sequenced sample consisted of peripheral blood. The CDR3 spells CATSERTDWLDGYTF. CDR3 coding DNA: TGTGCCACCAGCGAACGGACAGATTGGTTGGATGGCTACACCTTC.